This passage covers 4 T cell receptor beta chains from one sample sequenced in a study of T-cell memory formation after mild COVID-19. TCRdb re-called the 5' RACE reads through MiXCR, storing one row per CDR3 protein. The sample shows about 350,000 distinct CDR3 sequences, roughly an eighth of them seen only once. The sample was PBMCs or a T cell subset sorted from them (not recorded which). The origin of the receptors is a man aged 18-30 years who had mild COVID-19 (a few samples of this study predate the infection). Cell type and time point are not known.

This clonotype has at least ten counts. The CDR3 DNA follows: TGTGCCAGCAGTTTAGCAGGGGTTGGCACTGAAGCTTTCTTT. Translating it yields CASSLAGVGTEAFF. The chain joins TRBV12-3 or TRBV12-4 to TRBJ1-1, with D tentatively TRBD1 (5 bases). This CDR3 has 14 amino acids. Trimming removed 0 bases at V and 4 bases at J, with 9 bases between.

This clonotype has a handful of counts. The CDR3 coding sequence is TGCAGTGAAACTAGCGGGGCCAACCAAGAGACCCAGTACTTC. It translates to CSETSGANQETQYF. The V gene is TRBV20-1, the J gene TRBJ2-5, with 10 bases matching TRBD2. This CDR3 region has 14 residues. CDR1 and CDR2 (germline): DFQATT, SNEGSKA (reference sequence). The J segment lost 0 bases and the V segment lost 7 bases, leaving 5 bases of the junction unmatched.

This clonotype was observed a few times. This chain connects TRBV20-1 to TRBJ1-3; 7 nucleotides align to TRBD1. The V gene's germline CDR1 is DFQATT and CDR2 SNEGSKA (reference sequence). The CDR3 is 15 residues long. V lost 0 bases and J lost 4; bases outside the gene matches: 6. The CDR3 spells CSARDAGGSGNTIYF. DNA for the CDR3: TGCAGTGCTAGAGACGCAGGGGGTTCAGGAAACACCATATATTTT.

In its sample, this clonotype was seen many times. The chain carries TRBV4-1 and TRBJ2-1; unclear D gene. The germline gives CDR1 MGHRA, CDR2 YSYEKL. Trimming removed 0 bases at V and 2 bases at J, with 8 bases between. The CDR3 runs to 15 residues. The DNA for the CDR3 is TGCGCCAGCAGCCAAGAGCATACGACCTACAATGAGCAGTTCTTC. This translates into CASSQEHTTYNEQFF.